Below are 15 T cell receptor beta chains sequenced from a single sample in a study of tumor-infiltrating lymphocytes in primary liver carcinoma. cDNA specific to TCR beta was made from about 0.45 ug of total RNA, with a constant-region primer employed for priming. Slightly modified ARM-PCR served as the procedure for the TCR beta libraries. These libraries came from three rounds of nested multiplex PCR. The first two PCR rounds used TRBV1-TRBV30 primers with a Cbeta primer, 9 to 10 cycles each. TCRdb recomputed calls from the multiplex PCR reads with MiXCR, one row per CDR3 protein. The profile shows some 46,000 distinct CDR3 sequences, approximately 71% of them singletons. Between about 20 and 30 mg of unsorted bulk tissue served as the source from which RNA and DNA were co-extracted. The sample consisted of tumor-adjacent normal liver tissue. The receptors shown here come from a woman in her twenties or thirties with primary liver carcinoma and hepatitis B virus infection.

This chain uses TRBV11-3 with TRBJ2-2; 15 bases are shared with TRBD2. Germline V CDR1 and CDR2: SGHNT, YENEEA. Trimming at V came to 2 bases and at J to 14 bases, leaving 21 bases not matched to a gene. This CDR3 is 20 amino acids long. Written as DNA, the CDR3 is TGTGCCAGCAGCTTACGCCGGACTAGCGGGAGGGCCGGAAAGGGTGGGAACCTGTTTTTT. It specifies CASSLRRTSGRAGKGGNLFF. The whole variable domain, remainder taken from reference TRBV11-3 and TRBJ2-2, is EAGVVQSPRYKIIEKKQPVAFWCNPISGHNTLYWYLQNLGQGPELLIRYENEEAVDDSQLPKDRFSAERLKGVDSTLKIQPAELGDSAVYLCASSLRRTSGRAGKGGNLFFGEGSRLTVL.

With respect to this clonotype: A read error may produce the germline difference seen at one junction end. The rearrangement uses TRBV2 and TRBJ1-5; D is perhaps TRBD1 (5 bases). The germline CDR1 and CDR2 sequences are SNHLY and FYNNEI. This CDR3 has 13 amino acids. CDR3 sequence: CASSERRGQPQPF. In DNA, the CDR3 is TGTGCCAGCAGTGAACGGAGGGGTCAGCCCCAGCCTTTT.

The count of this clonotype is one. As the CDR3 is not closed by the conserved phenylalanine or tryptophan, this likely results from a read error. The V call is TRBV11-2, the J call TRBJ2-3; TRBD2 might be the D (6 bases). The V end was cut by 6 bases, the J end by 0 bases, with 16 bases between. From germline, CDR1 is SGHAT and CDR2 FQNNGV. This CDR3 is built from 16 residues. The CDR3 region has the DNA TGTGCCAGCAGTCGCAGGCGGGGTCTAAGCACAGATACGCAGTATATT. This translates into CASSRRRGLSTDTQYI.

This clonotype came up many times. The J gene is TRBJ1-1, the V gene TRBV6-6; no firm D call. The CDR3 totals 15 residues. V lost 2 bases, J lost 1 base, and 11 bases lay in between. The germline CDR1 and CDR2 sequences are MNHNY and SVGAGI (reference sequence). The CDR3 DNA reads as TGTGCCAGCAGTTACGGCCCGGATGGGAACACTGAAGCTTTCTTT. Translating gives CASSYGPDGNTEAFF.

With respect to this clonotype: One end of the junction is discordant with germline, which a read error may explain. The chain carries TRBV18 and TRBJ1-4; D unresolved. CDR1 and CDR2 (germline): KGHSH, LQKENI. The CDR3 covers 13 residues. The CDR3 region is CASSPLVGERLFF. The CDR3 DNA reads TGTGCCAGCTCACCACTTGTCGGGGAAAGACTGTTTTTT.

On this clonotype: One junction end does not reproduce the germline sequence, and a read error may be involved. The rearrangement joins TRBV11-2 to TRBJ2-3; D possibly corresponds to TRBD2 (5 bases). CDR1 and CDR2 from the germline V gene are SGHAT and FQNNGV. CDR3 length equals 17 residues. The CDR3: CASSHRGSWSLTDTHYF. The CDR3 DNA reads TGTGCCAGCAGCCATCGAGGGAGCTGGAGCCTCACTGATACGCACTATTTT.

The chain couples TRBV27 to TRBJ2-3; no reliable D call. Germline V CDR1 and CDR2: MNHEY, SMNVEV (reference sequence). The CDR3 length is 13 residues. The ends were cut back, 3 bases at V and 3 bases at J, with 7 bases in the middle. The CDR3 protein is CASSFGDTDTQYF. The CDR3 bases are TGTGCCAGCAGTTTTGGGGATACAGATACGCAGTATTTT.

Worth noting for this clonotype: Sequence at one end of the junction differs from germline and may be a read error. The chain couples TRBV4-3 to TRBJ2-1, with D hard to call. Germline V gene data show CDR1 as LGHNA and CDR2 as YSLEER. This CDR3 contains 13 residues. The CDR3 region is CASNQDAYNEQFF. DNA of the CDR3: TGCGCCAGCAACCAAGATGCCTACAATGAGCAGTTCTTT.

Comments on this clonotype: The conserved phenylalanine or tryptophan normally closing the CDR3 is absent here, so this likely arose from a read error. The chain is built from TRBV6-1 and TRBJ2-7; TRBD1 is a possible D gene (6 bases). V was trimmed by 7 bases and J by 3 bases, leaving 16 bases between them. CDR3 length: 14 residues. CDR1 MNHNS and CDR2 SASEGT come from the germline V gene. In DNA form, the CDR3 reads TGTGCCAGCACACCTGGACAGAGAGGCTACGAGCAGTACCTC. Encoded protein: CASTPGQRGYEQYL.

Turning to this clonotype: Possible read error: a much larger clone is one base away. CDR3 nucleotide sequence: TGTGCCAGCAGTTTCACAGGGGGCTCGCTTAGGTATGAAGCTCTCTTT. It codes for CASSFTGGSLRYEALF. This chain uses TRBV28 with TRBJ1-1; the match to TRBD1 covers 9 bases. The CDR3 loop spans 16 amino acids. Per the germline V gene, CDR1 is MDHEN and CDR2 is SYDVKM.

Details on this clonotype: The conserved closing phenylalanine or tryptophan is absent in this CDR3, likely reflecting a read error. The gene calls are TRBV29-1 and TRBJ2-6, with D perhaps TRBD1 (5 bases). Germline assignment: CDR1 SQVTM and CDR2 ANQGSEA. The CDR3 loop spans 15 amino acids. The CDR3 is CSVEQGTSGSNVLTI. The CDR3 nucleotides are TGCAGCGTTGAACAGGGAACCTCTGGGTCCAACGTCCTGACTATC.

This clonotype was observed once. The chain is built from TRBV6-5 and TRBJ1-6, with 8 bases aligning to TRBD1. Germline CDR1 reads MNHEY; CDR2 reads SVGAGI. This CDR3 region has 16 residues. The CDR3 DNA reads TGTGTTAGCAGTTACTATGGACAGGGACTAAATTCACCCCTCCACTTT. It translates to CVSSYYGQGLNSPLHF.

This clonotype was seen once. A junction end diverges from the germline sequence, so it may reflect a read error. The CDR3 protein is CAISHWPTGELFF. In nucleotides, the CDR3 is TGTGCCATCAGTCACTGGCCCACCGGGGAGCTGTTTTTC. This chain uses TRBV6-5 with TRBJ2-2, with TRBD2 as a possible D gene (5 bases). The CDR3 is 13 residues long. Germline loops: CDR1 MNHEY, CDR2 SVGAGI.

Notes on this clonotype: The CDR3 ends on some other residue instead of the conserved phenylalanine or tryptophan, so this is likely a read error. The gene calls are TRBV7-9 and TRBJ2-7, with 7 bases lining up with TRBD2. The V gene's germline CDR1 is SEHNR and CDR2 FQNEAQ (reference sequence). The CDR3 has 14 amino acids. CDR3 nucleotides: TGTGCCTGCAGCTCGGGAGGCCTCTCCTACGATCAGTACTCC. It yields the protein CACSSGGLSYDQYS.

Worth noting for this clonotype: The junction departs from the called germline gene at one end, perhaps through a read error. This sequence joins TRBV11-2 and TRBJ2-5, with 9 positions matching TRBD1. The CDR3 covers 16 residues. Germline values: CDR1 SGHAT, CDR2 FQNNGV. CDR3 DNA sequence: TGTGCCAGCACCACAAGAACAGGGGGCGTGAAAGAGACTCAGTACTTC. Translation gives CASTTRTGGVKETQYF.